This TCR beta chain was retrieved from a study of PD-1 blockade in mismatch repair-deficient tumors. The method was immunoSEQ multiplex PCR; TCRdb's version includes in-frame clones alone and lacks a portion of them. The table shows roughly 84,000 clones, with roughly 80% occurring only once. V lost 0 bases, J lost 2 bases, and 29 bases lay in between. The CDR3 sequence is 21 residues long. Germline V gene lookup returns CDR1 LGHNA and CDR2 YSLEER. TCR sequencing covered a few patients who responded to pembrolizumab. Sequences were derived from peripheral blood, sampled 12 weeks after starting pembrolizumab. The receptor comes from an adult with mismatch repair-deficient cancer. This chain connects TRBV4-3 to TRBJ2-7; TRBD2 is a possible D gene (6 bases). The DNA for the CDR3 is TGCGCCAGCAGCCAAGATCCTCCCCCCTTCGGGACTGAAGAATTTACCTACGAGCAGTACTTC. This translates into CASSQDPPPFGTEEFTYEQYF.